This T cell receptor (beta chain) was captured by sequencing in a study of blood T cells in healthy people across ages. Study results and caveats: One million T cells yielded diversity estimates that were considered underestimates.

This clonotype was seen ten or more times. Its cognate antigen is unknown. A second PCR of 7 to 11 cycles used a sample-barcoded 5' primer and a J-beta primer mix. The yield of each sample was at least 3 million CDR3-containing paired-end reads. TCRdb re-called the 5' RACE reads through MiXCR, storing one row per CDR3 protein. This sample has some 670,000 distinct CDR3 sequences, with approximately 52% found just once. Germline V gene sequence: CDR1 MNHEY, CDR2 SMNVEV (reference sequence). V was clipped by 10 bases and J by 6 bases, with 22 bases between them. CDR3 length: 14 residues. The source is a woman older than 75 in good health. The V and J genes are TRBV27 and TRBJ2-7, with D possibly TRBD2 on 6 matching bases. The sequencing input was blood. CDR3 in amino acids: CAIPGGALVSEQYF. In DNA, the CDR3 is TGTGCCATCCCCGGAGGGGCCCTAGTAAGCGAGCAGTACTTC.